This T cell receptor (beta chain) came from a study of OX40 agonist ivuxolimab in advanced cancers. Assay: immunoSEQ multiplex PCR; the TCRdb copy retains only in-frame clones and omits some. The sample gives some 100,000 clones, 80% to 90% of which show up once; 1.1% is in the top ten. Germline loops: CDR1 LNHDA, CDR2 SQIVND (reference sequence). This CDR3 comprises 14 residues. Trimming took 6 bases from V and 4 from J, leaving 15 bases between them. Autoimmune disease history or systemic immunosuppression was exclusionary. This clone was observed a handful of times. The source is an adult with an advanced solid tumor such as melanoma, head and neck, liver or kidney cancer. Sequences were derived from CD4+ or CD8+ T cells sorted from blood, sampled in a trial of the OX40 agonist ivuxolimab. V gene TRBV19 combines with J gene TRBJ1-2; D perhaps matches TRBD1 (6 bases). CDR3 sequence reads: CASRETGGPYGYTF. In nucleotides, the CDR3 is TGTGCCAGTAGGGAGACGGGGGGCCCCTATGGCTACACCTTC. Full variable domain (missing parts from reference TRBV19 and TRBJ1-2): DGGITQSPKYLFRKEGQNVTLSCEQNLNHDAMYWYRQDPGQGLRLIYYSQIVNDFQKGDIAEGYSVSREKKESFPLTVTSAQKNPTAFYLCASRETGGPYGYTFGSGTRLTVV.